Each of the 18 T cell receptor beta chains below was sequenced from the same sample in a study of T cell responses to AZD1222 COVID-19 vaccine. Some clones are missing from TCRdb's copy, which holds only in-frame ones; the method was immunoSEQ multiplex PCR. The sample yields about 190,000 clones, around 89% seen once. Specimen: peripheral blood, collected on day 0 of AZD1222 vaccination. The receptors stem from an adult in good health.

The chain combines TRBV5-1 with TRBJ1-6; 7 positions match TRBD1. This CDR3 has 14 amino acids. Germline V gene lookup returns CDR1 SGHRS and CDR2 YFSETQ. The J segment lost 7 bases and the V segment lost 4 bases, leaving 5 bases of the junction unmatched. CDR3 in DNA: TGCGCCAGCAGCCGGACAGGAGAAAATTCACCCCTCCACTTT. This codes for CASSRTGENSPLHF.

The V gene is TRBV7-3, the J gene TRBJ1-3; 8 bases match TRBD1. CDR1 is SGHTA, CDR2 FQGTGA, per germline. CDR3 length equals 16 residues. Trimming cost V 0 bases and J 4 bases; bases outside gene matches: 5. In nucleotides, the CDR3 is TGTGCCAGCAGCTTAACAGGACAGGGCCTGGGAAACACCATATATTTT. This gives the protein CASSLTGQGLGNTIYF.

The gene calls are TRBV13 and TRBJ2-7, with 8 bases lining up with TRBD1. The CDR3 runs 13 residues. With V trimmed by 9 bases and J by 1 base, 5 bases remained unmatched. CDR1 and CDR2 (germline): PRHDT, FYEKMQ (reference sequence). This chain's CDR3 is CASRDRWSYEQYF. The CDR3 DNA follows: TGTGCCAGTCGGGACAGGTGGTCCTACGAGCAGTACTTC.

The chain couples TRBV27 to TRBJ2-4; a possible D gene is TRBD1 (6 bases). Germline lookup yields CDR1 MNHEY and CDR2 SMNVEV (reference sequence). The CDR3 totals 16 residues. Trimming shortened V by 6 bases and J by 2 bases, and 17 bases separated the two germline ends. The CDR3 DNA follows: TGTGCCAGCAGCCCTCACCGACAGGCCTCCAAAAACATTCAGTACTTC. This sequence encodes CASSPHRQASKNIQYF.

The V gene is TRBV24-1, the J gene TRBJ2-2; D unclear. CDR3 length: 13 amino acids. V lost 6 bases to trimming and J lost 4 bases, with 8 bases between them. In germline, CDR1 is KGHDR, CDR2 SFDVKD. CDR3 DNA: TGTGCCACCAGTAGGTCTGCCACCGGGGAGCTGTTTTTT. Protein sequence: CATSRSATGELFF.

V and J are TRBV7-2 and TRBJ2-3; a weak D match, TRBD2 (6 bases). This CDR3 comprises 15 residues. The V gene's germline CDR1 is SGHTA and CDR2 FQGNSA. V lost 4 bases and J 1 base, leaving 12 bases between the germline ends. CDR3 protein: CASSYGTLRTDTQYF. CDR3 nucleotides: TGTGCCAGCAGCTACGGGACTCTACGCACAGATACGCAGTATTTT.

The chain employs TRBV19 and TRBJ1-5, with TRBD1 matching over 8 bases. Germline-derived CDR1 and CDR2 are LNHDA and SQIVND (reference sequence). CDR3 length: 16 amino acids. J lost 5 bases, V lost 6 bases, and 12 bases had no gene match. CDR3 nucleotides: TGTGCCAGTAGATTGGACAGGGCGCGGGGGGATCAGCCCCAGCATTTT. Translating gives CASRLDRARGDQPQHF.

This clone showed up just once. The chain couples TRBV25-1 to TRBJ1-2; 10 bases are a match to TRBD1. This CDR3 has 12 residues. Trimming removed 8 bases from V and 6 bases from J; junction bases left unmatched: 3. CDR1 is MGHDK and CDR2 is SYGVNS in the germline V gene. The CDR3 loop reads CASRTGGNGYTF. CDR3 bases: TGTGCCAGCCGGACAGGGGGAAATGGCTACACCTTC.

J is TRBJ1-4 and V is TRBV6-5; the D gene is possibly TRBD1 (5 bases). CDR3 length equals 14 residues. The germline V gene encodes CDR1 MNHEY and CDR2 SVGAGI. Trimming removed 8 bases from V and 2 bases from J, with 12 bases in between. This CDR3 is CASSPGGTNEKLFF. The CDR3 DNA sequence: TGTGCCAGCTCCCCGGGGGGGACTAATGAAAAACTGTTTTTT.

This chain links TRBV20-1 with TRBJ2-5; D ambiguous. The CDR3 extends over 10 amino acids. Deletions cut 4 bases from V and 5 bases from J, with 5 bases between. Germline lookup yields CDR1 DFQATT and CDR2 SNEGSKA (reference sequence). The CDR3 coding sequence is TGCAGTGCTAATCCGGAGACCCAGTACTTC. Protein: CSANPETQYF.

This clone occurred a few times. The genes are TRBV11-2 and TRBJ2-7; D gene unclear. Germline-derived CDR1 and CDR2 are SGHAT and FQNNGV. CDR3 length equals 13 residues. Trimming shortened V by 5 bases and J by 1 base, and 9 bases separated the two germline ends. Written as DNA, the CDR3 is TGTGCCAGCAGCCCCGACGTATCCTACGAGCAGTACTTC. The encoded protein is CASSPDVSYEQYF.

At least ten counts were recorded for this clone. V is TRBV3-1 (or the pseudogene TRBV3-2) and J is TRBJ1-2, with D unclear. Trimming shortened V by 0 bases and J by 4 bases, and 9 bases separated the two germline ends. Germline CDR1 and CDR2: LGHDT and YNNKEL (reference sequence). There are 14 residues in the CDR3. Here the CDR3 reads CASSQDPGIYGYTF. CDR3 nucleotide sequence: TGTGCCAGCAGCCAAGATCCGGGTATCTATGGCTACACCTTC.

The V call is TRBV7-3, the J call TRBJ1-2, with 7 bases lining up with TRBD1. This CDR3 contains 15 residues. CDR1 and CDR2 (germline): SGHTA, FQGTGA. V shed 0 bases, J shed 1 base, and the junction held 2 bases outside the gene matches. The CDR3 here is CASSLTGDSNYGYTF. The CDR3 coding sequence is TGTGCCAGCAGCTTAACGGGGGACAGTAACTATGGCTACACCTTC. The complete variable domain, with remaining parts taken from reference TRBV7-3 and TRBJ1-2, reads GAGVSQTPSNKVTEKGKYVELRCDPISGHTALYWYRQSLGQGPEFLIYFQGTGAADDSGLPNDRFFAVRPEGSVSTLKIQRTERGDSAVYLCASSLTGDSNYGYTFGSGTRLTVV.

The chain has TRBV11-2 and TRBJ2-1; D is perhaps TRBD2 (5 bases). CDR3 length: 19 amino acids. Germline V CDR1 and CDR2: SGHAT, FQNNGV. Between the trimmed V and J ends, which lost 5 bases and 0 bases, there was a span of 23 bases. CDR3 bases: TGTGCCAGCAGCGGAACCATAGCGAGGACGCATCCCTCCTACAATGAGCAGTTCTTC. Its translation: CASSGTIARTHPSYNEQFF.

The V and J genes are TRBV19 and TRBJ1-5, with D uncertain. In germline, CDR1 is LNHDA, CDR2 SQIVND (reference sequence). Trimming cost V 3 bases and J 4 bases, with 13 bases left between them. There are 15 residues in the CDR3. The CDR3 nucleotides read TGTGCCAGTAGTATCAGCTGGGTAGGGAATCAGCCCCAGCATTTT. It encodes CASSISWVGNQPQHF.

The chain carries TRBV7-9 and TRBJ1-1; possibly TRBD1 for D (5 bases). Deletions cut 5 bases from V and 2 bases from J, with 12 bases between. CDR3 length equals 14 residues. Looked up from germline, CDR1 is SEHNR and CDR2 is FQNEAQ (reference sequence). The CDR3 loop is CASSTGTGNTEAFF. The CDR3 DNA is TGTGCCAGCAGCACTGGGACGGGAAACACTGAAGCTTTCTTT.

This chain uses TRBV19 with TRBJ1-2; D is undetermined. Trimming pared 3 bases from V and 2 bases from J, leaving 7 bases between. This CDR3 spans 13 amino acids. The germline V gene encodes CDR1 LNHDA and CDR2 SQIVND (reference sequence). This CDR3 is CASSILGNYGYTF. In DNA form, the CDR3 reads TGTGCCAGTAGTATTTTGGGGAACTATGGCTACACCTTC.

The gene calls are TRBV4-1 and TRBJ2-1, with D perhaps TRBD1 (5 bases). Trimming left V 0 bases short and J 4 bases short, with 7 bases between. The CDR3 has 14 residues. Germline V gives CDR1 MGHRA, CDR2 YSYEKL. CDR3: CASSQDDRYNEQFF. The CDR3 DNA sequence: TGCGCCAGCAGCCAAGACGACAGATACAATGAGCAGTTCTTC.